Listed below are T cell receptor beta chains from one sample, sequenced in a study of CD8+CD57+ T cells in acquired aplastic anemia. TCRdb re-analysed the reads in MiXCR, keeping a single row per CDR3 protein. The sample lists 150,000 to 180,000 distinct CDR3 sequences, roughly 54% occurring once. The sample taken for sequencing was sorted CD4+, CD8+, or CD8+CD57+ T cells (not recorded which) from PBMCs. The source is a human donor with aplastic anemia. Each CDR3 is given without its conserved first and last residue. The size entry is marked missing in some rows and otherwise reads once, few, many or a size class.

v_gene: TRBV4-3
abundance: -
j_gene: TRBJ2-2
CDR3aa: ASSQDLGGFNTGELF

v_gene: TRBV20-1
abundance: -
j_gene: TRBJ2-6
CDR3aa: SARPTTSGANVLT

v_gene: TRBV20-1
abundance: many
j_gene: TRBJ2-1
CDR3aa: SARDRLAGNEQF

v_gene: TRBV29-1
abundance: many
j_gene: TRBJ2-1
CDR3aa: SVDGSRVRNEQF

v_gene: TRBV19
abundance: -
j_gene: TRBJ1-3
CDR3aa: ASSMTPDGNTIY

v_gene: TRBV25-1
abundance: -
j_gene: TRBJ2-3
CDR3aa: ASSVGLTDTQY

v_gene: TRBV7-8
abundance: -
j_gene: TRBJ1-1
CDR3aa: ASSLVQGSWSTEAL

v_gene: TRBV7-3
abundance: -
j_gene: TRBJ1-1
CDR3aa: ASSMDTDTEAF

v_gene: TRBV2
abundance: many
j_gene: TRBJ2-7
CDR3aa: ASHGRGAGSYEQY

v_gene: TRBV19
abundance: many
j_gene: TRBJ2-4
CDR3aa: ASSIDQRAAKNIQY

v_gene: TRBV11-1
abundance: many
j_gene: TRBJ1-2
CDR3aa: ASSLGGLRGDGYT

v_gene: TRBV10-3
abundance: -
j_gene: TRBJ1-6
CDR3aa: AISESVSMGPLH

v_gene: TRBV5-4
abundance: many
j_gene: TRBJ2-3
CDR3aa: ATADRADTQY

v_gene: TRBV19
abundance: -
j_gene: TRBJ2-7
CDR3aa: ASSIESGRFEQY

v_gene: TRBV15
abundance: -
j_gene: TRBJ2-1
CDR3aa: ATSRRDRGINKQF

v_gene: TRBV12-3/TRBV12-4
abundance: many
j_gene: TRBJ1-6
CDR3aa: ASRDLNNSPLH

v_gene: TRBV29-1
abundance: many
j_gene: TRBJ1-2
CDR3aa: SVRAALYGYT

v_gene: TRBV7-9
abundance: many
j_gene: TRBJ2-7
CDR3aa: ASSSQGNEQY

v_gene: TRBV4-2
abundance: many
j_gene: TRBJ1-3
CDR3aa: ASSQGGGNTIY

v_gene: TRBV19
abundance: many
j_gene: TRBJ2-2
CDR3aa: ASGNITKRPGELF

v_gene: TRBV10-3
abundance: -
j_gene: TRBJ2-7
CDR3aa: AITNGPGGYEQY

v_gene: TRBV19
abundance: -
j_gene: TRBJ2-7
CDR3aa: ASSIGVTPTYEQY

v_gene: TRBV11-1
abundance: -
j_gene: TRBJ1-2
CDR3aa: ASSLNAGERLLDGYT

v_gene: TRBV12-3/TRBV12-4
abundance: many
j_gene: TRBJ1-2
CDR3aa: ASTQGTLNYGYT

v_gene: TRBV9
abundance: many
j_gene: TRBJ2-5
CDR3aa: ASSAGTIKETQY

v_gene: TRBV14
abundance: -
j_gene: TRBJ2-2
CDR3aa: ASNQESGTGELF

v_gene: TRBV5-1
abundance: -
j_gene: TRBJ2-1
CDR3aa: ASSLVGGPYNEQF

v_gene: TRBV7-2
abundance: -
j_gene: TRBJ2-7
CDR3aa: ASSTQGGYEQY

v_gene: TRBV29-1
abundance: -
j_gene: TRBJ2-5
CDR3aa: SVEGTENEETQY

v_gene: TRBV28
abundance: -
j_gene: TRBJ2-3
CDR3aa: ASSNGQGSTDTQY

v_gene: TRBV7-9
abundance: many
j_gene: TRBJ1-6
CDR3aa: ASSRESGGNSPLH

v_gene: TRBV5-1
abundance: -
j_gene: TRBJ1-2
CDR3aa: ASSPGTGSGYT

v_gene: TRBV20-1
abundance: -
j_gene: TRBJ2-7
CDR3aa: SASRTGGRNEQY

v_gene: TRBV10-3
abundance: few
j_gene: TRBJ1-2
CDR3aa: AISEASLDGYT

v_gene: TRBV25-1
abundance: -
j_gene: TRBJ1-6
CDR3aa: ASSPTGGHSPLH

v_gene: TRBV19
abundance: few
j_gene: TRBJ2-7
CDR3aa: ATTGSLYEQY

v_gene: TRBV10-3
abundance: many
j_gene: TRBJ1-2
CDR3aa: AISESVGQGAGGYT

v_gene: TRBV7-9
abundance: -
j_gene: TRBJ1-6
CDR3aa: ASSLGARGNSPLH

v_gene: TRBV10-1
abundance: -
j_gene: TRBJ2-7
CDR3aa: ASTSGGRSYEQY

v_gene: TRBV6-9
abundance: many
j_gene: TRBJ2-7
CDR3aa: ASSYSNRDSRQY

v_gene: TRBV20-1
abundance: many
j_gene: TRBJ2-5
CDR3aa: SARDGVAQETQY

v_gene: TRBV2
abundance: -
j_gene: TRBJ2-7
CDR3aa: ASSDIAGGYDEQY

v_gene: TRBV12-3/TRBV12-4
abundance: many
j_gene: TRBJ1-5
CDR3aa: ASNTDYSNQPQH

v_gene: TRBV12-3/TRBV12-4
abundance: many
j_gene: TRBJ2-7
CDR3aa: ASSLAYASYEQY

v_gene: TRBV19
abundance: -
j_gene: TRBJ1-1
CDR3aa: ASSRGQLNTEAF

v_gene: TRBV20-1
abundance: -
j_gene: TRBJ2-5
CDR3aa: SARVGSGTLRETQY

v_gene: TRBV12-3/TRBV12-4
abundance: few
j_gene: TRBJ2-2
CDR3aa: ASSLLGHATGELF

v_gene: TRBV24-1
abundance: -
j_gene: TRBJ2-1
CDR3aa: ATGTGAYNEQF

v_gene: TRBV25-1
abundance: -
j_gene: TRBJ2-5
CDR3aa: ASTEKETQY

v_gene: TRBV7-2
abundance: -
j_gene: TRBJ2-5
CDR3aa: ASSLSAGPQETQY

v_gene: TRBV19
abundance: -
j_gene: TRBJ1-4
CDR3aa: ASSMQVANEKLF

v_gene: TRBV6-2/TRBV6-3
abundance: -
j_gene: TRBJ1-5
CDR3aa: ASSSSNRGYQPQH